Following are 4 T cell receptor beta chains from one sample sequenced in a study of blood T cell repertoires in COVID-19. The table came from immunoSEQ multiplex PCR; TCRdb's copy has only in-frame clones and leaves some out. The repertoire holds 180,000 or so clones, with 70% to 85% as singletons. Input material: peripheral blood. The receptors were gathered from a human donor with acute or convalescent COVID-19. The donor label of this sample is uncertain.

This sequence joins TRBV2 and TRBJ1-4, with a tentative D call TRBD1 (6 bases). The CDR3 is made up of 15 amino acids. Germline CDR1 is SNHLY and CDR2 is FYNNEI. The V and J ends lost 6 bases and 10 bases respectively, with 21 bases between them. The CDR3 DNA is TGTGCCAGCAGGGGGGACATCCTAGGCTCGGGAAAACTGTTTTTT. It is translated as CASRGDILGSGKLFF.

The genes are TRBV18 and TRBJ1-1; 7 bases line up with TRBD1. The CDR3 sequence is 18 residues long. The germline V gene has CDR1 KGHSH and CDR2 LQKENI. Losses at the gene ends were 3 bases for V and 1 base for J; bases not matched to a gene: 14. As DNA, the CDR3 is TGTGCCAGCTCACCCTTGGGCGGACAGGCCTTGCGGAACACTGAAGCTTTCTTT. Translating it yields CASSPLGGQALRNTEAFF.

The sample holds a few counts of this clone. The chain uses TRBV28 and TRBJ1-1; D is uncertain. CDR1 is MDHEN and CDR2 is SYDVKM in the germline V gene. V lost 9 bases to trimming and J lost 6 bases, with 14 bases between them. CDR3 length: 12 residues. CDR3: CASGPSGAEAFF. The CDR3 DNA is TGTGCCAGTGGGCCCTCCGGGGCTGAAGCTTTCTTT.

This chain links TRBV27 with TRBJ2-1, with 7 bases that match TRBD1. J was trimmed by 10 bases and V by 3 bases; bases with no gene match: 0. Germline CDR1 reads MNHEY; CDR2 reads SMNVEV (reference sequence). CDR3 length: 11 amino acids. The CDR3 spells CASSLGQEQFF. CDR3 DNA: TGTGCCAGCAGTTTGGGACAGGAGCAGTTCTTC.